This record looks at one T cell receptor beta chain sequence and its context. Trimming shortened V by 2 bases and J by 6 bases, and 13 bases separated the two germline ends. This CDR3 comprises 15 residues. CDR1 is MNHEY, CDR2 SVGEGT, per germline. These data belong to a study of blood T cell repertoires in COVID-19. Authors' methods: Quantification of nucleated cells was approximated via reference gene primer amplification. Sequencing used immunoSEQ multiplex PCR; TCRdb keeps in-frame clones, though not all of them. The V and J calls and clone size come from that table; D and trimming were worked out from the DNA. The sample consists of over 150,000 clones, about 80% of them appearing once.

This chain joins TRBV6-2 or TRBV6-3 and TRBJ1-4; D is perhaps TRBD1 (6 bases). This TCR was recovered from a man between 65 and 85 years old with active or convalescent COVID-19. Sequencing was performed on peripheral blood. The CDR3 DNA is TGTGCCAGCAGTTACCTGCAGGGGCTGGATGAAAAACTGTTTTTT. This encodes CASSYLQGLDEKLFF.